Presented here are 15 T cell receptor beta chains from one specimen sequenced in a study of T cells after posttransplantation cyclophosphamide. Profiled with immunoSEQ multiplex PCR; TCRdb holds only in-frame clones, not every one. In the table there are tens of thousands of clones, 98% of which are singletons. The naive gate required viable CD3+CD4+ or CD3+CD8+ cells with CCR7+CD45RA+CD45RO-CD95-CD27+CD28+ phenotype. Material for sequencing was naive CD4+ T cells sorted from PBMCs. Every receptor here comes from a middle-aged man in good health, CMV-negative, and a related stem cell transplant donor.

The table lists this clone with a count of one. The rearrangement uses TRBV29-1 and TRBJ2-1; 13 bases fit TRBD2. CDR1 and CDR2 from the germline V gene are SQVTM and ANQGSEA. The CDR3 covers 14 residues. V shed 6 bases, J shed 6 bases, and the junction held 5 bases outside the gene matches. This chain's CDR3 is CSVSGLAGPNEQFF. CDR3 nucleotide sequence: TGCAGCGTGTCGGGACTAGCGGGGCCCAATGAGCAGTTCTTC.

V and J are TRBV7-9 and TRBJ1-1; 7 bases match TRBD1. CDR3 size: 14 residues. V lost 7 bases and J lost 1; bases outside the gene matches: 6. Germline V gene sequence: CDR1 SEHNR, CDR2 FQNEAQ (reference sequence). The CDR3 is CASTPDRENTEAFF. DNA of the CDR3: TGTGCCAGCACCCCCGACAGGGAGAACACTGAAGCTTTCTTT.

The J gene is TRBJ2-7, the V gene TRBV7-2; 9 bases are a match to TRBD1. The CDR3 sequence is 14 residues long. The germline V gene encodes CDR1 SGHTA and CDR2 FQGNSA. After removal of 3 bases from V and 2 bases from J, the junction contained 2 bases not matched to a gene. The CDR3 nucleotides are TGTGCCAGCAGCTTCCGGGACAGGGCCTACGAGCAGTACTTC. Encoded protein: CASSFRDRAYEQYF. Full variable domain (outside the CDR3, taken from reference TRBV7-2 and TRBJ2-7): GAGVSQSPSNKVTEKGKDVELRCDPISGHTALYWYRQSLGQGLEFLIYFQGNSAPDKSGLPSDRFSAERTGGSVSTLTIQRTQQEDSAVYLCASSFRDRAYEQYFGPGTRLTVT.

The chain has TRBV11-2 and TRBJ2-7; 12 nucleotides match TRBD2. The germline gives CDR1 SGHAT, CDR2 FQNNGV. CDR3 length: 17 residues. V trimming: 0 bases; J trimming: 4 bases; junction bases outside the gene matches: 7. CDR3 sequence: CASSLDRLAGEAYEQYF. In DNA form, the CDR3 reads TGTGCCAGCAGCTTAGATCGACTAGCGGGAGAGGCTTACGAGCAGTACTTC.

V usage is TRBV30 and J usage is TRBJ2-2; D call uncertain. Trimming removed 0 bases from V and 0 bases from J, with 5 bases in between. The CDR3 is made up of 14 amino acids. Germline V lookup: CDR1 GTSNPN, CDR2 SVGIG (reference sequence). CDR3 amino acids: CAWSVHPNTGELFF. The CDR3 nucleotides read TGTGCCTGGAGTGTACACCCGAACACCGGGGAGCTGTTTTTT.

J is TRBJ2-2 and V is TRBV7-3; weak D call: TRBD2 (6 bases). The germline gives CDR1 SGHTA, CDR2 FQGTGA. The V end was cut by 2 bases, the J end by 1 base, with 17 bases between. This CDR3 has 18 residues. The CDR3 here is CASSLPHLGGVNTGELFF. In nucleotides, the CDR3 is TGTGCCAGCAGCTTACCACACCTGGGGGGTGTGAACACCGGGGAGCTGTTTTTT.

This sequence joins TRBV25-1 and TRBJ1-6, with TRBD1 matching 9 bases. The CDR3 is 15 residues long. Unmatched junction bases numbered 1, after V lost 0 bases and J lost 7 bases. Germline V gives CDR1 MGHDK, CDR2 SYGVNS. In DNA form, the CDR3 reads TGTGCCAGCAGTGAATACGGGACAGGGAATTCACCCCTCCACTTT. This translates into CASSEYGTGNSPLHF.

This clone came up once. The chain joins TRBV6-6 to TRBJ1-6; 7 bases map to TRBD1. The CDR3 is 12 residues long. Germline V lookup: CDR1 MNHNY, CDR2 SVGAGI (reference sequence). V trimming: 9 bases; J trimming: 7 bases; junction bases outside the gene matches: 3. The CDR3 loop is CASGTANSPLHF. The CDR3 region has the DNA TGTGCCAGTGGGACAGCAAATTCACCCCTCCACTTT.

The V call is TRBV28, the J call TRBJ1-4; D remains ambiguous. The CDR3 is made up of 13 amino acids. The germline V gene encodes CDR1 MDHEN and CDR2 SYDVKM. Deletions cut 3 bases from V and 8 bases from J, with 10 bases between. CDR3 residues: CASSFFTGEKLFF. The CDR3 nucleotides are TGTGCCAGCAGTTTTTTCACGGGGGAAAAACTGTTTTTT.

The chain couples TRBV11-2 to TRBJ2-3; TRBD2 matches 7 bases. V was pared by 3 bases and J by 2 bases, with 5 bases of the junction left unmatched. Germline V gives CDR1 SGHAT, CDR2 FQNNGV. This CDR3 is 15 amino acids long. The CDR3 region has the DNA TGTGCCAGCAGCTTTCTAGCGGACAACACAGATACGCAGTATTTT. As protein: CASSFLADNTDTQYF.

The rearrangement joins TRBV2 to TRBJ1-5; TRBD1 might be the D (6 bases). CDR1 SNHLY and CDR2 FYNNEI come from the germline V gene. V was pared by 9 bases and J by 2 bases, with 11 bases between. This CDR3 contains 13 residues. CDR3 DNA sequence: TGTGCCAGTTCAGGGGACGGCAATCAGCCCCAGCATTTT. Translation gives CASSGDGNQPQHF. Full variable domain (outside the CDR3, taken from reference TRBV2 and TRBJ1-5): EPEVTQTPSHQVTQMGQEVILRCVPISNHLYFYWYRQILGQKVEFLVSFYNNEISEKSEIFDDQFSVERPDGSNFTLKIRSTKLEDSAMYFCASSGDGNQPQHFGDGTRLSIL.

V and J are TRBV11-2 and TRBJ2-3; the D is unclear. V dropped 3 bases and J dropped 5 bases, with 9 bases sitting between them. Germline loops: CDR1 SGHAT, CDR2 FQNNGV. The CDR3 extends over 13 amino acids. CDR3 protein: CASSFSNRDTQYF. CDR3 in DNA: TGTGCCAGCAGCTTTTCTAATCGAGATACGCAGTATTTT.

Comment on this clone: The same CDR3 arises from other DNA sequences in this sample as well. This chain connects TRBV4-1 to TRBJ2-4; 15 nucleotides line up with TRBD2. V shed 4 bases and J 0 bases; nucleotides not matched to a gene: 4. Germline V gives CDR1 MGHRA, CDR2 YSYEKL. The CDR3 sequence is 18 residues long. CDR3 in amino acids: CASSLGLAGGAAKNIQYF. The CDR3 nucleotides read TGCGCCAGCAGCCTGGGACTAGCGGGAGGAGCAGCCAAAAACATTCAGTACTTC.

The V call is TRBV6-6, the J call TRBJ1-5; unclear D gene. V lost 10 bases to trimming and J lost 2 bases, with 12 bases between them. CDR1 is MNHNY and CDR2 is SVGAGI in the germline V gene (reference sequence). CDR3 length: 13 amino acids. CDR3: CAIMGPGNQPQHF. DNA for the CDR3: TGTGCCATTATGGGCCCAGGCAATCAGCCCCAGCATTTT.

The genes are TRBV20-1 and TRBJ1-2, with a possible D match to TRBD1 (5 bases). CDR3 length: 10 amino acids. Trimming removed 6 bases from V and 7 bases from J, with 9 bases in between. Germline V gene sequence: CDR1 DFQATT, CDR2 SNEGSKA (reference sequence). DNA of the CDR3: TGCAGTGCCGGGGACTTTGGCTACACCTTC. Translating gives CSAGDFGYTF.